The clone carrying this T cell receptor beta chain was seen repeatedly, ten times or more. Its antigen is still unknown. The data are from a study of spatial heterogeneity in lung cancer. Study overall: Detection of beta-chain sequences consistently exceeded that of alpha-chain sequences.

Time point reported: sample taken at primary tumor resection. Whole RNA obtained from tumor, nontumor lung or frozen PBMC underwent sequencing without sorting. The CDR3 sequence is 14 residues long. The germline V gene has CDR1 MDHEN and CDR2 SYDVKM. V lost 2 bases and J lost 5, with 10 bases in between. TCRdb called the 5' RACE reads again in MiXCR, with one record for every CDR3 protein. The table includes tens of thousands of distinct CDR3 sequences, 7.5% to 9.5% detected once. Points from the study as a whole: At resection, ubiquitous expanded tumor TCRs appeared in blood more than at follow-up.

The rearrangement links TRBV28 to TRBJ2-1, with a tentative D call TRBD1 (5 bases). The TCR sequence derives from a female donor with early-stage non-small cell lung cancer. Sequenced material: PBMCs, taken at surgery. The CDR3, as DNA: TGTGCCAGCAGTTTAAATGCGACAGACAATGAGCAGTTCTTC. This sequence encodes CASSLNATDNEQFF.